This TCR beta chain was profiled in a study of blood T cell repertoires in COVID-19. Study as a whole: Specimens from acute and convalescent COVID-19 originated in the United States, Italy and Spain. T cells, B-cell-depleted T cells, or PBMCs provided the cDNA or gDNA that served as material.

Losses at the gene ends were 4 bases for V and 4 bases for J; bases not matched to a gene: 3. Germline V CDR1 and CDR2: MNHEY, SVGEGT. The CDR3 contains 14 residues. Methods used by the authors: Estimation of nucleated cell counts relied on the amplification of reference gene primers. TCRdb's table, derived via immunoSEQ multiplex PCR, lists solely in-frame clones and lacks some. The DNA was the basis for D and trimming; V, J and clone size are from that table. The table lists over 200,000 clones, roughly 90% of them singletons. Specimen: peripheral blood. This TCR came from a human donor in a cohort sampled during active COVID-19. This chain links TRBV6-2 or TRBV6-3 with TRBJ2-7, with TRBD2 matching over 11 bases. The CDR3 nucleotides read TGTGCCAGCAGTTTACTAGCGGGAGTATACGAGCAGTACTTC. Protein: CASSLLAGVYEQYF.